This is a list of T cell receptor beta chains from one sample in a study of blood T cell repertoires in COVID-19. Assay: immunoSEQ multiplex PCR; the TCRdb copy retains only in-frame clones and omits some. The sample consists of around 170,000 clones, 84% of them appearing once. The source material was peripheral blood. All receptors derive from a young man with active or convalescent COVID-19. Both conserved end residues are part of each CDR3. A D gene is named only where the DNA matches it firmly. The size entry is marked missing in some rows and otherwise reads once, few, many or a size class.

V: TRBV11-2
J: TRBJ2-3
D: TRBD2
size: NA
CDR3: CASSLLAVHTDTQYF
DNA: TGTGCCAGCAGCCTACTAGCGGTCCACACAGATACGCAGTATTTT

V: TRBV28
J: TRBJ1-5
D: TRBD1
size: NA
CDR3: CASSSTGESQPQHF
DNA: TGTGCCAGCAGTTCGACAGGGGAGAGTCAGCCCCAGCATTTT

V: TRBV4-1
J: TRBJ2-7
D: NA
size: NA
CDR3: CASSLSGSGSYEQYF
DNA: TGCGCCAGCAGCCTTTCGGGCAGCGGGTCCTACGAGCAGTACTTC

V: TRBV7-8
J: TRBJ2-3
D: TRBD2
size: NA
CDR3: CASSKTPLAGGLRTDTQYF
DNA: TGTGCCAGCAGCAAAACACCTTTAGCGGGAGGGCTTAGAACAGATACGCAGTATTTT

V: TRBV7-9
J: TRBJ2-3
D: NA
size: NA
CDR3: CASSRSTDTQYF
DNA: TGTGCCAGCAGCCGTTCCACAGATACGCAGTATTTT

V: TRBV3-1/TRBV3-2
J: TRBJ2-5
D: TRBD2
size: NA
CDR3: CASSRGTGLAGGETQYF
DNA: TGTGCCAGCAGCCGCGGGACCGGACTAGCGGGGGGAGAGACCCAGTACTTC

V: TRBV5-6
J: TRBJ2-7
D: TRBD1
size: NA
CDR3: CASLGQGVYEQYF
DNA: TGTGCCAGCCTGGGACAGGGAGTCTACGAGCAGTACTTC

V: TRBV7-2
J: TRBJ1-2
D: NA
size: NA
CDR3: CASSNRRSNYGYTF
DNA: TGTGCCAGCAGCAATCGACGGAGTAACTATGGCTACACCTTC

V: TRBV27
J: TRBJ1-1
D: TRBD1
size: NA
CDR3: CASSLSPRTGDNTEAFF
DNA: TGTGCCAGCAGTTTATCCCCCAGGACAGGGGATAACACTGAAGCTTTCTTT

V: TRBV20-1
J: TRBJ1-2
D: NA
size: few
CDR3: CSVAGDYGYTF
DNA: TGCAGTGTGGCCGGGGACTATGGCTACACCTTC

V: TRBV11-2
J: TRBJ1-2
D: TRBD1
size: NA
CDR3: CASSSHEGGRGGYTF
DNA: TGTGCCAGCAGCTCACATGAAGGGGGCAGGGGTGGCTACACCTTC

V: TRBV13
J: TRBJ1-2
D: TRBD1
size: NA
CDR3: CASSLRDRKDFYGYTF
DNA: TGTGCCAGCAGCCTCCGGGACAGGAAAGATTTCTATGGCTACACCTTC

V: TRBV6-5
J: TRBJ2-1
D: TRBD1
size: once
CDR3: CASSSTGVNEQFF
DNA: TGTGCCAGCAGTTCTACAGGGGTAAATGAGCAGTTCTTC

V: TRBV19
J: TRBJ1-1
D: NA
size: NA
CDR3: CASSIASRQVKAFF
DNA: TGTGCCAGTAGTATAGCCAGCCGACAGGTTAAAGCTTTCTTT

V: TRBV3-1/TRBV3-2
J: TRBJ1-6
D: TRBD1
size: few
CDR3: CASSPGTGNSPLHF
DNA: TGTGCCAGCAGCCCCGGGACAGGGAATTCACCCCTCCACTTT

V: TRBV12-2
J: TRBJ1-2
D: NA
size: once
CDR3: CASRLERVRTGYGYTF
DNA: TGTGCAAGTCGCTTAGAGCGAGTGAGGACTGGTTATGGCTACACCTTC

V: TRBV25-1
J: TRBJ1-1
D: NA
size: NA
CDR3: CASSEVPGQAFF
DNA: TGTGCCAGCAGTGAAGTCCCAGGGCAAGCTTTCTTT

V: TRBV28
J: TRBJ2-5
D: TRBD1
size: NA
CDR3: CASSNWDSQQETQYF
DNA: TGTGCCAGCAGCAACTGGGACAGTCAACAAGAGACCCAGTACTTC

V: TRBV19
J: TRBJ1-1
D: TRBD1
size: NA
CDR3: CASSHGTGYTEAFF
DNA: TGTGCCAGTAGTCATGGGACAGGGTATACTGAAGCTTTCTTT

V: TRBV2
J: TRBJ1-5
D: TRBD1
size: NA
CDR3: CASNRDRGYQPQHF
DNA: TGTGCCAGCAACCGGGACAGGGGGTATCAGCCCCAGCATTTT

V: TRBV30
J: TRBJ2-1
D: NA
size: NA
CDR3: CAWSKIPGEQFF
DNA: TGTGCCTGGAGCAAAATCCCCGGTGAGCAGTTCTTC

V: TRBV7-9
J: TRBJ2-7
D: NA
size: NA
CDR3: CASSARDRNYEQYF
DNA: TGTGCCAGCAGCGCTAGAGACAGGAACTACGAGCAGTACTTC

V: TRBV11-2
J: TRBJ2-7
D: NA
size: once
CDR3: CASSLFGKSYEQYF
DNA: TGTGCCAGCAGCTTATTTGGCAAATCCTACGAGCAGTACTTC